These 11 T cell receptor beta chains came from one sample sequenced in a study of cytomegalovirus exposure and HLA in healthy donors. The PCR ran on 60 Vbeta and 13 Jbeta primers. Clones were read by immunoSEQ multiplex PCR, and TCRdb kept only the in-frame ones, dropping some. The table has about 88,000 clones, under 85% seen once; the top ten hold around 3%. The sample comprised PBMCs. Every receptor here comes from a man under 40 in good health and CMV-seronegative.

J is TRBJ1-4 and V is TRBV30; 10 nucleotides agree with TRBD1. CDR3 length: 14 residues. Germline V gene sequence: CDR1 GTSNPN, CDR2 SVGIG (reference sequence). V lost 7 bases to trimming and J lost 4 bases; unmatched junction nucleotides: 6. The CDR3 protein is CASDRGQVNEKLFF. CDR3 sequence (DNA): TGTGCCTCCGACAGGGGGCAAGTTAATGAAAAACTGTTTTTT.

Written as DNA, the CDR3 is TGTGCCAGCAGTCCGGTTCTCGGACAGTTGGCTCGGCGGGGCACAGATACGCAGTATTTT. Translation: CASSPVLGQLARRGTDTQYF. This rearrangement joins TRBV27 to TRBJ2-3; tentative D call: TRBD1 (6 bases). V shed 5 bases and J shed 1 base, with 28 bases lying between them. Germline CDR1 is MNHEY and CDR2 is SMNVEV (reference sequence). The CDR3 extends over 20 amino acids.

V is TRBV7-2 and J is TRBJ2-1; 11 bases are a match to TRBD2. Germline-derived CDR1 and CDR2 are SGHTA and FQGNSA. The CDR3 loop spans 16 amino acids. The V gene end was trimmed by 3 bases and the J gene end by 8 bases; junction bases not matched to a gene: 9. The CDR3 region has the DNA TGTGCCAGCAGCTTCACTAGCGGGGGAGCTACCCATGAGCAGTTCTTC. It translates to CASSFTSGGATHEQFF.

The V and J genes are TRBV6-5 and TRBJ2-1; 7 bases align to TRBD1. Per germline, CDR1 MNHEY and CDR2 SVGAGI. The CDR3 length is 15 residues. V lost 5 bases to trimming and J lost 4 bases; unmatched junction nucleotides: 8. The CDR3 sequence: CASSNRQGGYNEQFF. The CDR3 region has the DNA TGTGCCAGCAGTAACCGACAGGGCGGGTACAATGAGCAGTTCTTC.

The CDR3 sequence: CASRGGGQPQHF. The CDR3 nucleotides read TGTGCCAGCAGGGGGGGAGGCCAGCCCCAGCATTTT. The chain combines TRBV6-1 with TRBJ1-5; maybe TRBD1 (5 bases). Germline V gene lookup returns CDR1 MNHNS and CDR2 SASEGT. Trimming removed 6 bases from V and 7 bases from J, with 10 bases in between. The CDR3 is 12 amino acids.

This clone was counted once. The rearrangement links TRBV2 to TRBJ2-7; possible D gene TRBD1, 6 bases. CDR1 is SNHLY, CDR2 FYNNEI, per germline. Trimming took 5 bases from V and 4 from J, leaving 15 bases between them. The CDR3 contains 14 residues. The CDR3 reads CASSPIRGVYEQYF. For the CDR3, the DNA is TGTGCCAGCAGTCCCATCAGGGGCGTGTACGAGCAGTACTTC.

This clone was seen a handful of times. The chain couples TRBV7-6 to TRBJ2-7; D is unclear. Between the trimmed V and J ends, which lost 4 bases and 3 bases, there was a span of 16 bases. This CDR3 spans 15 amino acids. CDR1 and CDR2 (germline): SGHVS, FNYEAQ. The CDR3 sequence is CASSSSPAEVYEQYF. The CDR3, as DNA: TGTGCCAGCAGCTCCAGCCCTGCTGAGGTCTACGAGCAGTACTTC.

The chain links TRBV7-6 to TRBJ2-1; D uncertain. Trimming removed 1 base at V and 0 bases at J, with 13 bases between. The CDR3 is made up of 17 amino acids. Germline CDR1 SGHVS, CDR2 FNYEAQ. The DNA of the CDR3 is TGTGCCAGCAGCTTAGGAAGAGGTAGGAGCTCCTACAATGAGCAGTTCTTC. It translates to CASSLGRGRSSYNEQFF.

The gene calls are TRBV7-2 and TRBJ2-1; 11 bases fit TRBD1. V lost 3 bases, J lost 3 bases, and 7 bases stayed unmatched. The CDR3 extends over 17 amino acids. CDR1 and CDR2 (germline): SGHTA, FQGNSA. The CDR3 loop is CASSFTSGTGGYNEQFF. In DNA form, the CDR3 reads TGTGCCAGCAGCTTCACTTCCGGGACAGGGGGCTACAATGAGCAGTTCTTC.

This rearrangement joins TRBV19 to TRBJ1-6; perhaps TRBD1 as D (5 bases). Germline CDR1 is LNHDA and CDR2 is SQIVND (reference sequence). Trimming shortened V by 3 bases and J by 7 bases, and 7 bases separated the two germline ends. The CDR3 contains 13 residues. The CDR3 DNA follows: TGTGCCAGTAGTATCGGACACAATTCACCCCTCCACTTT. Its translation is CASSIGHNSPLHF.

The chain employs TRBV27 and TRBJ1-1; D is possibly TRBD1 (6 bases). V lost 6 bases to trimming and J lost 8 bases, with 16 bases between them. This CDR3 comprises 13 residues. Germline CDR1 reads MNHEY; CDR2 reads SMNVEV (reference sequence). CDR3 DNA: TGTGCCAGCAGGGACTCGGGGGGGCTCGAAGCTTTCTTT. This translates into CASRDSGGLEAFF.